This T cell receptor (beta chain) is drawn from a study of cytomegalovirus exposure and HLA in healthy donors. Study conclusions and caveats: There were some public TCRs occurring in many donors, but most TCR sequences were rare. Apart from CMV serostatus, no immune exposure information was available.

The CDR3 is 13 residues long. V was shortened by 6 bases and J by 3 bases, with 14 bases between the two germline ends. Germline CDR1 reads SQVTM; CDR2 reads ANQGSEA. This cohort consisted of healthy bone marrow donors. A note on this clone: Its specificity is unknown.

Primers: 60 Vbeta forward and 13 Jbeta reverse. As originally analysed: Unique TCR beta chains numbered around 80 million in a later analysis, with around 10 million shared. Libraries were prepared by immunoSEQ multiplex PCR; TCRdb keeps only in-frame clonotypes and omits some of them. D and trimming come from the DNA, and the V and J calls and clone size come from that table. This table has some 190,000 clones, roughly 81% appearing once. The receptor comes from a woman aged 30 to 39 in good health and CMV-seropositive. Sequences were obtained from PBMCs. This chain connects TRBV29-1 to TRBJ1-2; D is ambiguous. CDR3 in DNA: TGCAGCGTCACGGAATTTGCGGACTATGGCTACACCTTC. Translating it yields CSVTEFADYGYTF.